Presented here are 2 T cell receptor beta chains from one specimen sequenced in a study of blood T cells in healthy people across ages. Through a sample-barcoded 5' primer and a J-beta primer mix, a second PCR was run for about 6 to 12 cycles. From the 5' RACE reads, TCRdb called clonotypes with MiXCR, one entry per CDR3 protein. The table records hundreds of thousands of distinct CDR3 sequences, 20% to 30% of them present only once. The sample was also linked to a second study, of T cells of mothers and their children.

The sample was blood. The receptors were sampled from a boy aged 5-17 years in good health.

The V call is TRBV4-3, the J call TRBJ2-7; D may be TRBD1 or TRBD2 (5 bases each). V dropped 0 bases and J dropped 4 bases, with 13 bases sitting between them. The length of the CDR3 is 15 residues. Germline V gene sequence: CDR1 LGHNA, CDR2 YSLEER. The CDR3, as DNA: TGCGCCAGCAGCCAAGAGTGGGGGTTGGGGTACGAGCAGTACTTC. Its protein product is CASSQEWGLGYEQYF.

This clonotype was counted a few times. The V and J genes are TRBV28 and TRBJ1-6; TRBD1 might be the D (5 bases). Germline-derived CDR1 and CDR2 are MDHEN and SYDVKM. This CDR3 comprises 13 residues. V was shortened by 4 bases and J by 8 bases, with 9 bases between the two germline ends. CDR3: CASSSPGDSPLHF. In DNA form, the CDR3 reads TGTGCCAGCAGTTCTCCGGGGGATTCACCCCTCCACTTT.